This is a list of T cell receptor beta chains from one sample in a study of radiotherapy plus CTLA-4 blockade in lung cancer. Using immunoSEQ multiplex PCR, the repertoire was profiled, and TCRdb retains in-frame clones only, with some absent. This sample has approximately 57,000 clones, with approximately 80% found just once. Sequenced material: peripheral blood, taken from a patient treated with radiotherapy plus ipilimumab. The receptors here all came from a human donor with non-small cell lung cancer whose response to radiotherapy plus ipilimumab could not be evaluated. Both conserved end residues are part of each CDR3. A D gene is named only where the DNA matches it firmly. The listing skips clone size in some rows; elsewhere it reads once, few, many or a size class.

size,V,D,J,CDR3,DNA
-,TRBV6-6,-,TRBJ2-2,CASSYHGGPNTGELFF,TGTGCCAGCAGTTACCACGGGGGGCCGAACACCGGGGAGCTGTTTTTT
-,TRBV4-1,TRBD2,TRBJ2-7,CASSQDRGLAASSYEQYF,TGCGCCAGCAGCCAAGATAGGGGACTAGCGGCTTCTTCCTACGAGCAGTACTTC
few,TRBV4-1,-,TRBJ1-2,CASSQRVAEAHYGYTF,TGCGCCAGCAGCCAACGGGTGGCGGAGGCCCATTATGGCTACACCTTC
few,TRBV18,-,TRBJ2-1,CASSPGEGVHEQFF,TGTGCCAGCTCACCCGGCGAGGGGGTCCATGAGCAGTTCTTC
-,TRBV7-8,TRBD2,TRBJ2-1,CASSLREGTVNEQFF,TGTGCCAGCAGCCTGCGGGAGGGAACGGTGAATGAGCAGTTCTTC
once,TRBV6-1,-,TRBJ1-6,CASSDRGSRNSPLHF,TGTGCCAGCAGTGATAGGGGGAGTCGTAATTCACCCCTCCACTTT
few,TRBV5-1,TRBD1,TRBJ2-5,CASRTGTEETQYF,TGCGCCAGCAGGACCGGGACAGAAGAGACCCAGTACTTC
-,TRBV19,-,TRBJ1-4,CASSITEKLFF,TGTGCCAGTAGTATAACAGAAAAACTGTTTTTT
-,TRBV19,-,TRBJ2-3,CASSIGAGSTDTQYF,TGTGCCAGTAGTATAGGGGCGGGGAGCACAGATACGCAGTATTTT
few,TRBV5-1,TRBD1,TRBJ2-3,CASSLGGRTDTQYF,TGCGCCAGCAGCTTAGGGGGCAGGACAGATACGCAGTATTTT
once,TRBV25-1,TRBD1,TRBJ2-1,CASSDDTGVGIGNEQFF,TGTGCCAGCAGTGATGACACAGGGGTCGGCATCGGAAATGAGCAGTTCTTC
-,TRBV9,-,TRBJ2-5,CASSVGGRVGETQYF,TGTGCCAGCAGCGTAGGGGGGCGGGTCGGAGAGACCCAGTACTTC
-,TRBV4-3,-,TRBJ2-1,CASSQEARGSNEQFF,TGCGCCAGCAGCCAAGAAGCCAGGGGCTCCAATGAGCAGTTCTTC
-,TRBV7-2,-,TRBJ1-1,CASSPPLRGNTEAFF,TGTGCCAGCAGCCCTCCTCTTAGGGGGAACACTGAAGCTTTCTTT
-,TRBV19,TRBD1,TRBJ1-2,CASSLQGGLYGYTF,TGTGCCAGTAGTCTCCAGGGGGGTCTGTACGGCTACACCTTC
few,TRBV9,TRBD1,TRBJ1-6,CASSVEDRANSPLHF,TGTGCCAGCAGCGTAGAGGACAGGGCGAATTCACCCCTCCACTTT
-,TRBV5-1,-,TRBJ2-5,CASRPGQSQGVQETQYF,TGCGCCAGCAGACCCGGACAGTCGCAAGGGGTCCAAGAGACCCAGTACTTC
few,TRBV6-5,TRBD1,TRBJ2-7,CASSYDRGASYEQYF,TGTGCCAGCAGTTATGACAGGGGTGCGAGCTACGAGCAGTACTTC
-,TRBV7-6,TRBD1,TRBJ2-3,CASSSARQGVTDTQYF,TGTGCCAGCAGCTCCGCCCGACAGGGGGTAACAGATACGCAGTATTTT
once,TRBV5-8,TRBD2,TRBJ2-5,CASSDGTSGRRETQYF,TGTGCCAGCAGCGACGGGACTAGCGGGAGGAGAGAGACCCAGTACTTC
-,TRBV5-1,-,TRBJ2-2,CASSQDSANTGELFF,TGCGCCAGCAGTCAGGACAGCGCGAACACCGGGGAGCTGTTTTTT
-,TRBV6-5,TRBD2,TRBJ2-7,CASSYSGLAGVYEQYF,TGTGCCAGCAGTTACTCGGGGCTAGCGGGAGTATACGAGCAGTACTTC
-,TRBV28,TRBD1,TRBJ1-2,CASSLVGQGVYGYTF,TGTGCCAGCAGTTTGGTAGGACAGGGGGTCTATGGCTACACCTTC
-,TRBV7-6,-,TRBJ2-3,CASSLGGAGDTQYF,TGTGCCAGCAGCTTAGGTGGGGCGGGGGATACGCAGTATTTT
-,TRBV7-8,TRBD2,TRBJ2-1,CASSLGVVGGGAGEQFF,TGTGCCAGCAGCTTAGGGGTCGTCGGCGGGGGGGCCGGTGAGCAGTTCTTC
-,TRBV29-1,TRBD1,TRBJ2-7,CSGQGTYEQYF,TGCAGCGGACAGGGGACCTACGAGCAGTACTTC
-,TRBV7-2,TRBD2,TRBJ2-7,CASSLAQAGGGGRYF,TGTGCCAGCAGCTTAGCGCAGGCGGGAGGGGGGGGTAGGTACTTC
-,TRBV11-3,-,TRBJ2-3,CASSPGAGADTQYF,TGTGCCAGCAGCCCGGGGGCGGGAGCGGATACGCAGTATTTT
-,TRBV5-1,TRBD1,TRBJ1-4,CASSSPGQGKTNEKLFF,TGCGCCAGCAGCTCTCCGGGACAGGGAAAAACTAATGAAAAACTGTTTTTT
-,TRBV19,TRBD2,TRBJ2-3,CASSIATSGGAGTQYF,TGTGCCAGTAGTATCGCGACTAGCGGGGGGGCGGGTACGCAGTATTTT
-,TRBV10-3,TRBD2,TRBJ2-3,CAISERGAGGSDTQYF,TGTGCCATCAGTGAGCGGGGAGCGGGAGGATCAGATACGCAGTATTTT
-,TRBV4-3,TRBD1,TRBJ1-2,CASSPQGGRGYTF,TGCGCCAGCAGCCCACAGGGGGGTCGCGGCTACACCTTC
-,TRBV27,TRBD1,TRBJ2-7,CASSGGMGQGSYEQYF,TGTGCCAGCAGTGGTGGGATGGGACAGGGCTCCTACGAGCAGTACTTC
-,TRBV4-2,-,TRBJ2-3,CASSQGYGADTQYF,TGTGCCAGCAGCCAAGGGTACGGGGCAGATACGCAGTATTTT
few,TRBV6-5,-,TRBJ2-7,CASSYQGSYEQYF,TGTGCCAGCAGTTACCAGGGCTCCTACGAGCAGTACTTC
-,TRBV2,-,TRBJ2-2,CASSIQGDGGELFF,TGTGCCAGCAGTATACAGGGAGATGGCGGGGAGCTGTTTTTT
-,TRBV11-3,-,TRBJ1-2,CASSLAQGNYGYTF,TGTGCCAGCAGCTTAGCACAGGGTAACTATGGCTACACCTTC
-,TRBV7-9,TRBD1,TRBJ1-2,CASSPQGAGYTF,TGTGCCAGCAGCCCTCAGGGGGCGGGCTACACCTTC
-,TRBV6-1,-,TRBJ2-7,CASRAPTRYSYEQYF,TGTGCCAGCAGAGCCCCCACCAGGTACTCCTACGAGCAGTACTTC
-,TRBV27,TRBD1,TRBJ2-7,CASSLRWDRSYEQYF,TGTGCCAGCAGTTTAAGATGGGACAGGAGCTACGAGCAGTACTTC
-,TRBV10-1,TRBD2,TRBJ2-2,CASSSGLAQNTGELFF,TGCGCCAGCAGCTCAGGACTAGCGCAGAACACCGGGGAGCTGTTTTTT
-,TRBV10-3,TRBD2,TRBJ2-7,CAISDSRGTSDEQYF,TGTGCCATCAGTGACTCCCGGGGGACTAGCGACGAGCAGTACTTC
-,TRBV7-2,TRBD1,TRBJ1-2,CASSGSWDRGYPYYGYTF,TGTGCCAGCAGCGGCTCGTGGGACAGGGGGTACCCCTACTATGGCTACACCTTC
-,TRBV7-8,-,TRBJ2-7,CASSRTSKEQYF,TGTGCCAGCAGCCGTACATCAAAGGAGCAGTACTTC
-,TRBV5-1,TRBD2,TRBJ2-1,CASSLWGGGNNEQFF,TGCGCCAGCAGCTTGTGGGGGGGAGGCAATAATGAGCAGTTCTTC
-,TRBV10-3,TRBD2,TRBJ2-7,CAISGTSGWYEQYF,TGTGCCATCAGCGGGACTAGCGGGTGGTACGAGCAGTACTTC
-,TRBV9,TRBD2,TRBJ2-1,CASSVELAGGPGNEQFF,TGTGCCAGCAGCGTAGAACTAGCGGGGGGGCCGGGCAATGAGCAGTTCTTC
-,TRBV2,TRBD1,TRBJ1-1,CASSAQGAGTEAFF,TGTGCCAGCAGCGCCCAGGGGGCTGGGACTGAAGCTTTCTTT
-,TRBV29-1,-,TRBJ1-2,CSVQGGQGLYGYTF,TGCAGCGTTCAGGGTGGGCAGGGCCTATATGGCTACACCTTC
-,TRBV28,TRBD1,TRBJ1-4,CASRETGGSNEKLFF,TGTGCCAGCAGGGAAACAGGGGGTTCTAATGAAAAACTGTTTTTT